These 19 T cell receptor beta chains originate from one sample sequenced in a study of T cells in Graves' hyperthyroidism and ophthalmopathy. RNA transcripts were the template for amplifying TCR beta CDR3 regions. The HTBI set primed first-round TCR CDR3 RT-PCR. MiXCR, run by TCRdb on the multiplex PCR reads, gives a single entry per CDR3 protein. The sample contains about 290,000 distinct CDR3 sequences, about 15% of which appear only once. The sample was blood. The source is an older woman with Graves' ophthalmopathy.

This sequence joins TRBV2 and TRBJ2-6; D gene uncertain. Germline values: CDR1 SNHLY, CDR2 FYNNEI. The CDR3 consists of 14 residues. V was trimmed by 4 bases and J by 4 bases, leaving 8 bases between them. In DNA, the CDR3 is TGTGCCAGCAGTGGTCAGAGAGGGGCCAACGTCCTGACTTTC. This translates into CASSGQRGANVLTF.

At least ten counts were recorded for this clonotype. The V gene is TRBV6-1, the J gene TRBJ1-2, with D maybe TRBD1 (5 bases). Germline CDR1 is MNHNS and CDR2 is SASEGT. The CDR3 sequence is 16 residues long. Trimming removed 7 bases at V and 4 bases at J, with 22 bases between. CDR3 sequence: CASTSGDSLGPYGYTF. Written as DNA, the CDR3 is TGTGCCAGCACGTCAGGAGACAGCCTCGGCCCCTATGGCTACACCTTC.

This clonotype has more than one count but fewer than ten. The chain carries TRBV7-3 and TRBJ2-4; 12 bases map to TRBD1. The germline gives CDR1 SGHTA, CDR2 FQGTGA. The length of the CDR3 is 14 residues. V gave up 5 bases and J gave up 7 bases; unmatched junction bases: 3. CDR3 sequence reads: CASSTGQGANIQYF. Written as DNA, the CDR3 is TGTGCCAGCAGCACGGGACAGGGGGCGAACATTCAGTACTTC. The complete variable domain, with remaining parts taken from reference TRBV7-3 and TRBJ2-4, reads GAGVSQTPSNKVTEKGKYVELRCDPISGHTALYWYRQSLGQGPEFLIYFQGTGAADDSGLPNDRFFAVRPEGSVSTLKIQRTERGDSAVYLCASSTGQGANIQYFGAGTRLSVL.

This clonotype has a handful of counts. This rearrangement joins TRBV5-1 to TRBJ2-7; TRBD2 aligns across 15 bases. Germline CDR1 and CDR2: SGHRS and YFSETQ. With 4 bases clipped from V and 6 bases from J, the junction kept 8 bases outside the gene matches. The CDR3 consists of 16 residues. CDR3 sequence reads: CASSPLGTSGGSEQYF. CDR3 DNA: TGCGCCAGCAGCCCCCTAGGGACTAGCGGGGGGAGCGAGCAGTACTTC. Together with reference TRBV5-1 and TRBJ2-7, the CDR3 gives the full variable domain: KAGVTQTPRYLIKTRGQQVTLSCSPISGHRSVSWYQQTPGQGLQFLFEYFSETQRNKGNFPGRFSGRQFSNSRSEMNVSTLELGDSALYLCASSPLGTSGGSEQYFGPGTRLTVT.

The chain carries TRBV4-2 and TRBJ2-7; maybe TRBD2 (6 bases). The CDR3 covers 17 residues. Trimming stripped 0 bases from V and 0 bases from J, with 15 bases between. The germline CDR1 and CDR2 sequences are LGHNA and YNFKEQ. CDR3 region: CASSQEYPGVISYEQYF. The CDR3, as DNA: TGTGCCAGCAGCCAAGAGTATCCGGGAGTGATCTCCTACGAGCAGTACTTC.

In this sample, this clonotype turned up many times. The rearrangement joins TRBV9 to TRBJ2-3; 11 positions agree with TRBD1. The CDR3 extends over 16 amino acids. In germline, CDR1 is SGDLS, CDR2 YYNGEE. Trimming removed 2 bases from V and 4 bases from J; junction bases left unmatched: 6. CDR3 sequence reads: CASSVAGQGVPDTQYF. CDR3 DNA sequence: TGTGCCAGCAGCGTTGCGGGACAGGGGGTTCCAGATACGCAGTATTTT.

This clonotype was counted ten times or more. The V and J genes are TRBV27 and TRBJ2-2; 9 nucleotides match TRBD2. The CDR3 contains 17 residues. Germline lookup yields CDR1 MNHEY and CDR2 SMNVEV (reference sequence). With 4 bases clipped from V and 6 bases from J, the junction kept 12 bases outside the gene matches. CDR3 protein: CASSSFGGRAFAGELFF. CDR3 DNA sequence: TGTGCCAGCAGTTCCTTTGGCGGGAGGGCCTTCGCCGGGGAGCTGTTTTTT.

This clonotype was recorded at least ten times. J is TRBJ1-1 and V is TRBV7-9; no clear D. V was cut by 5 bases and J by 0 bases, with 19 bases left in between. The V gene's germline CDR1 is SEHNR and CDR2 FQNEAQ (reference sequence). The CDR3 has 17 residues. The CDR3 DNA is TGTGCCAGCAGCCCGCAGGTCGGCAGAAGCATGAACACTGAAGCTTTCTTT. This translates into CASSPQVGRSMNTEAFF.

This clonotype was seen ten or more times. The gene calls are TRBV7-2 and TRBJ2-5, with TRBD2 as a possible D gene (6 bases). This CDR3 has 15 residues. Germline V gene data show CDR1 as SGHTA and CDR2 as FQGNSA. V lost 0 bases and J 0 bases, leaving 8 bases between the germline ends. The DNA for the CDR3 is TGTGCCAGCAGCTTAGCGGGGACTGACCAAGAGACCCAGTACTTC. This sequence encodes CASSLAGTDQETQYF.

This clonotype occurred many times. This chain connects TRBV7-2 to TRBJ2-7; 10 bases align to TRBD1. The CDR3 consists of 16 residues. Germline V gene data show CDR1 as SGHTA and CDR2 as FQGNSA. V gave up 4 bases and J gave up 2 bases; unmatched junction bases: 8. This chain's CDR3 is CASSWPGQGTTYEQYF. As DNA, the CDR3 is TGTGCCAGCAGCTGGCCGGGACAGGGGACCACCTACGAGCAGTACTTC.

This clonotype was detected ten times or more. The J gene is TRBJ1-5, the V gene TRBV2, with D unresolved. Germline V gene data show CDR1 as SNHLY and CDR2 as FYNNEI. There are 15 residues in the CDR3. V lost 3 bases to trimming and J lost 7 bases, with 16 bases between them. CDR3 nucleotide sequence: TGTGCCAGCAGTGAGAGTGGACGGTGGACGCAGCCCCAGCATTTT. Residues: CASSESGRWTQPQHF.

At least ten counts were recorded for this clonotype. This sequence joins TRBV28 and TRBJ1-1; maybe TRBD1 (6 bases). V lost 10 bases to trimming and J lost 3 bases, with 18 bases between them. This CDR3 is 14 amino acids long. The germline V gene encodes CDR1 MDHEN and CDR2 SYDVKM. The CDR3 sequence is CAINLTGGHTEAFF. The CDR3 nucleotides read TGTGCCATCAACTTGACAGGTGGTCACACTGAAGCTTTCTTT.

This clonotype was seen a handful of times. The rearrangement uses TRBV4-3 and TRBJ2-5, with D maybe TRBD2 (5 bases). The CDR3 loop spans 14 amino acids. Germline V gene sequence: CDR1 LGHNA, CDR2 YSLEER. V lost 0 bases and J lost 4, with 9 bases in between. The CDR3 region is CASSQDWAGETQYF. The CDR3 nucleotides read TGCGCCAGCAGCCAAGATTGGGCGGGAGAGACCCAGTACTTC.

This clonotype was found a few times. V usage is TRBV19 and J usage is TRBJ2-5; 11 bases map to TRBD1. The V gene end was trimmed by 7 bases and the J gene end by 5 bases; junction bases not matched to a gene: 9. CDR3 size: 15 residues. CDR1 and CDR2 (germline): LNHDA, SQIVND (reference sequence). The CDR3 DNA reads TGTGCCAGTAACGATTGGACAGGGGGCTTGGAGACCCAGTACTTC. It is translated as CASNDWTGGLETQYF.

This sequence joins TRBV19 and TRBJ1-2; no clear D gene. The CDR3 has 13 residues. Per germline, CDR1 LNHDA and CDR2 SQIVND (reference sequence). V was cut by 11 bases and J by 2 bases, with 15 bases left in between. The CDR3 region has the DNA TGTGCCGGGAGTAGTAACAACAACTATGGCTACACCTTC. Residues: CAGSSNNNYGYTF.

The V and J genes are TRBV2 and TRBJ1-2; 7 bases are shared with TRBD1. CDR1 is SNHLY and CDR2 is FYNNEI in the germline V gene. J lost 2 bases, V lost 2 bases, and 5 bases had no gene match. This CDR3 spans 15 amino acids. CDR3 residues: CASSERGLGNYGYTF. The CDR3 DNA sequence: TGTGCCAGCAGTGAAAGGGGGCTCGGCAACTATGGCTACACCTTC.

This clonotype was recorded many times. The chain couples TRBV3-1 to TRBJ2-1, with TRBD2 identical over 11 bases. This CDR3 comprises 16 residues. The germline V gene has CDR1 LGHDT and CDR2 YNNKEL (reference sequence). The ends lost 2 bases at V and 9 bases at J; junction bases unmatched: 9. Here the CDR3 reads CASSQTSGGIDREQFF. The CDR3 nucleotides read TGTGCCAGCAGCCAAACTAGCGGGGGAATCGACCGTGAGCAGTTCTTC.

This clonotype was recorded a few times. This sequence joins TRBV6-5 and TRBJ1-2, with D possibly TRBD1 on 6 matching bases. Germline V gene lookup returns CDR1 MNHEY and CDR2 SVGAGI. Trimming took off 2 bases at V and 6 bases at J, with 10 bases between the two ends. The CDR3 loop spans 13 amino acids. CDR3 DNA: TGTGCCAGCAGTTACACGACAGGAGATGGCTACACCTTC. It specifies CASSYTTGDGYTF.

A remark on this clonotype: This clone may be a read error of a much larger clone one base away. V is TRBV6-1 and J is TRBJ1-2; D remains unclear. The V and J ends lost 7 bases and 8 bases respectively, with 17 bases between them. The CDR3 consists of 13 residues. Germline CDR1 and CDR2: MNHNS and SASEGT. The CDR3 spells CASTQSRFLGYTF. CDR3 coding DNA: TGTGCCAGCACCCAAAGCAGGTTTTTAGGCTACACCTTC.